Below, one T cell receptor beta chain is given with its context. The clone's antigen remains unknown. No base quality information exists; no much larger clone differs at one position. The data are from a study of cytomegalovirus exposure and HLA in healthy donors (dated by TCRdb to 2017 to 2019). In the study overall: According to an earlier analysis of 550 to 750 of the donors, roughly 180 million T cells yielded roughly 110 million unique TCR beta sequences and roughly 280 Gb of sequence data. A later genetic analysis used genome-wide SNP genotypes for about 60% of the roughly 670 donors, treating that subset as a discovery cohort. Besides the first cohort of about 730 subjects, a separate validation cohort made up of 120 different subjects was used. The T cell repertoires of 666 subjects were profiled by immunosequencing and related to cytomegalovirus serostatus. Several DR-DQ haplotypes were treated as single units for association and clustering because of strong linkage in the cohort. On average, roughly 240,000 unique TCR beta nucleotide sequences were sequenced per donor among a few hundred genotyped donors of the cohort, with 15% to 20% of those sequences being non-productive. All discovery cohort repertoires had been generated on a single sequencing platform. In the later analysis, no new phenotypic data were used to find candidate immune exposures; instead, reliance was placed on TCR beta sequences and their occurrence across donors. Donor age, sex, ethnicity and CMV serostatus were compiled together with the repertoire data. Approximately 300 gigabases of sequencing data and tens of millions of unique TCR sequences were included in an early release covering 550 to 800 HLA-typed donors. In a later analysis, previously published TCR beta repertoires from 666 donors were re-analyzed and high-resolution HLA genotyping was added so that TCR occurrence patterns could be studied. HLA typing included class I and class II loci at four-digit resolution. The number of donors typed differed by locus, with about 629-630 for A, B, C, DRB1 and DQB1, about 500 for DQA1, some 570 for DPA1, and 400 to 490 for DPB1. To decide whether each TCR beta V gene segment behaved as functional or pseudogenic, an earlier analysis of nearly 600 of the donors relied on high-throughput TCR beta sequencing. The genetic ancestry cluster associated with self-reported Caucasian donors included about four fifths of the roughly 390 genotyped donors. To predict cytomegalovirus infection status, the study combined high-throughput TCR immunosequencing, statistical association of individual TCRs with disease status, and machine learning. The study aimed to test whether signatures of past pathogen exposure could be identified by cataloging public T cell receptors. Study-level results and caveats: A further reported finding was that TCR beta sequences accurately predicted the HLA-A and HLA-B alleles for most subjects in the first cohort. In a later analysis, the rate of TCR association differed among HLA loci, with DRB1 alleles having the most associated TCRs and HLA-C alleles having the fewest. An association between a missense DCLRE1C variant and V-gene and J-gene trimming of TCR beta chains was found in a later genetic analysis and replicated in an independent cohort. Roughly uniform sequencing depth across donors was assumed in presence/absence analyses, although this assumption may not hold. Because HLA typing was unavailable for some donors at each locus, only the typed subset was used in association tests. Assigning TCR associations to individual alleles was difficult when HLA alleles, especially DR and DQ, strongly co-occurred. Linkage disequilibrium might explain the correlated functional status among segregating V segments, but an unknown experimental factor could not be ruled out. While some public TCRs were present in many individuals, most TCR sequences turned up only very rarely across donors. At a false discovery rate of 0.05, a later analysis linked about 17,000 TCR beta sequences to specific HLA alleles. It was suggested by the authors that the approach could potentially be generalized to other disease states and immunological phenotypes. CMV serostatus was the only immune exposure information available for the cohort. Only TCR beta chains were sequenced in this cohort, and the absence of alpha or paired-chain data limited detectable features. A few of the identified cytomegalovirus-associated TCR beta chains were confirmed in vitro to be specific for cytomegalovirus antigens. According to a later analysis, most CMV-associated TCR beta chains appeared to be HLA-restricted, and the HLA associations seemed to be driven largely by CMV exposure. A later genetic analysis reported fewer N-insertions in productive TCRs among donors in an Asian-associated ancestry cluster than the approximately 670-donor mean. In an earlier analysis of around 500 of the donors, most TCR beta V segments appeared in productive rearrangements about 90% or about 30% of the time, broadly matching IMGT annotations. A total of roughly 160 TCR beta chains were listed by the study as associated with cytomegalovirus. According to a later analysis, parvovirus B19, influenza, CMV and Epstein-Barr virus appeared linked to several top co-occurrence clusters. In a later analysis, HLA-associated TCR beta chains were found to be more clonally expanded and to have lower generation probabilities than equally common non-associated chains. A group of highly shared sequence variants was considered likely to be a technical artifact of the sequencing pipeline. The earlier analysis of 587 of the donors excluded approximately 17 rarely observed V segments, including chromosome 9 orphons, because counts were too low. The classifier was reported to diagnose cytomegalovirus status with high specificity and sensitivity in both the original cohort and the validation cohort. Because the 87-base-pair reads could not distinguish some IMGT-functional V segments, including TRBV6-2 and TRBV6-3, those segments were excluded.

CDR1 is given as SGHRS and CDR2 as YFSETQ, both from the germline V gene. From the cysteine up to the phenylalanine, the CDR3 has a length of 16 residues. CDR3 DNA only is kept here, 48 bases in frame from base 1. V is cut back by 0 bases and J by 4 bases, with 6 bases in the junction unmatched. The cohort was made up of approximately 670 healthy bone marrow donors. At the time of sampling, all cohort members were nominally healthy, though unrecorded immune exposures were likely present. The donor was CMV seronegative and was included in the group of over 300 seronegative cohort members. Each donor provided a peripheral blood sample, and peripheral blood mononuclear cells were used for TCR beta sequencing. The Qiagen DNeasy Blood Extraction Kit was used to extract genomic DNA from the blood cell samples. Receptors were amplified or captured by the immunoSEQ multiplex PCR assay. For the multiplex PCR, a mixture combining 60 forward primers for TCR Vbeta segments and 13 reverse primers for TCR Jbeta segments was used. Amplification of the CDR3 region of rearranged TCR beta genes was performed with a multiplex PCR assay on genomic DNA. The Illumina HiSeq System was used to sequence the amplified TCR beta libraries as 87-base-pair reads. In the paper's pipeline: A later analysis tallied tens of millions of unique TCR beta chains across the 610 or so repertoires, and approximately 12 million of those chains were shared by two or more donors. Raw reads were error-corrected and collapsed into unique sequences with a nearest-neighbor algorithm that merged closely related sequences to remove PCR and sequencing errors. Alignment of CDR3 sequences to IMGT reference sequences was used to assign V, D and J gene segments. Each retained sequence needed at least a six-nucleotide match to both a V gene segment and a J gene segment. A rearrangement counted as productive if the CDR3 had no stop codons and remained in frame with V and J, and every other rearrangement counted as non-productive. CDR3 was defined by IMGT convention, running from the second conserved V-encoded cysteine to the conserved J-encoded phenylalanine. In an earlier analysis of around 600 of the donors, sequences lacking an unambiguous match to a single V gene segment were excluded. An earlier analysis of 587 of the donors classified V segments as functional when productive rearrangements were above 56.7% and as segregating when the standard deviation between donors was above 5%. To diagnose cytomegalovirus status from the catalog of TCR beta chain sequences, a statistical classification framework was built. A later analysis assigned V and J genes by comparing TCR nucleotide sequences with IMGT/GENE-DB human TR gene sequences. A later analysis assigned CDR3 sequences and most-parsimonious VDJ recombination scenarios with the TCRdist pipeline. In a later analysis, each TCR beta chain was defined by its CDR3 amino acid sequence together with its V-gene family, and reads without a unique V-gene family were excluded. A later analysis removed roughly 590 highly shared, low-generation-probability nucleotide sequences to deal with suspected cross-contamination and a sequencing artifact. In a later analysis, a clonal expansion index for each public chain was calculated from normalized within-repertoire ranks of inferred template counts. In a later analysis, generation probabilities were computed with a VDJ recombination model fitted to out-of-frame rearrangements, and the resulting probabilities were checked against IGoR. In a later analysis, hypergeometric tests were used to score TCR-TCR, TCR-HLA and TCR-CMV co-occurrence, with a repertoire-size bias correction applied to TCR pairs. To estimate false discovery rates, a later analysis permuted the HLA or CMV assignments 20 times. In a later analysis, co-occurring TCRs were grouped with DBSCAN, and TCRdist sequence similarity was added when clustering was performed within HLA-allele-positive subsets. Repertoires with fewer than 30,000 or more than 120,000 public chains, plus five repertoires with anomalous nucleotide sharing, were excluded from co-occurrence clustering. TCRdb took over this immuneACCESS table, retaining in-frame rearrangements with V and J assigned. Such tables are incomplete; in checked studies, under half of the missing clones stem from an unresolved V gene, and the remainder is unexplained. That table furnishes V, J and clone size, whereas the DNA furnished D and trimming. Within this sample are 150,000 to 200,000 clones, with around 85% of them counted one time only. About 1.8% of the sample belongs to the ten largest clones.

The receptor was isolated from a man aged 18 to 29 in good health and CMV-seronegative. The chain is made from TRBV5-1 and TRBJ1-1; 10 junctional bases match TRBD1. The sample taken for sequencing was PBMCs. The DNA is as follows: TGCGCCAGCAGCTTGGGACAGGGGGCAAAAAGCACTGAAGCTTTCTTT. Translated, this is CASSLGQGAKSTEAFF.